These 13 T cell receptor beta chains share one sample of origin, sequenced in a study of T cell clonality in common variable immunodeficiency. No antigen has been identified for these receptors. Generated by immunoSEQ multiplex PCR, the TCRdb table keeps only in-frame clones and is missing some. The sample has around 40,000 clones, none seen only once. General study findings and limits: Common variable immunodeficiency TCR beta sequences reportedly had fewer deletions and N-nucleotide insertions.

The specimen sequenced was peripheral blood mononuclear cells. These receptors were obtained from a human donor with common variable immunodeficiency.

There are many counts of this clone. Read sequence stops 3 residues before the CDR3 end, and the germline J gene provides the missing end. The chain has TRBV20-1 and TRBJ1-6; D remains ambiguous. The CDR3 length is 16 residues. Germline V lookup: CDR1 DFQATT, CDR2 SNEGSKA (reference sequence). The V end lost 2 bases, the J end lost 10 bases, and 21 bases lay between the germline ends. CDR3 DNA (partial): TGCAGTGCTAGAAGGAGGCAGGAGGATTTACGGTCACCC. Translating it yields CSARRRQEDLRSP. Given in full, the CDR3 is CSARRRQEDLRSPLHF.

Regarding this clone: Coverage ceases 3 residues before the CDR3 finishes, and the germline J gene fills in the end. The genes are TRBV7-8 and TRBJ2-5; TRBD1 might be the D (5 bases). The CDR3 sequence is 14 residues long. The germline gives CDR1 SGHVS, CDR2 FQNEAQ. V lost 4 bases and J lost 0, with 9 bases in between. CDR3 DNA (partial): TGTGCCAGCAGCTCTGACAGACACCAAGAGACC. This gives the protein CASSSDRHQET. The full CDR3 protein reads CASSSDRHQETQYF.

The sample holds many counts of this clone. The read stops 3 residues short of the end of the CDR3; the missing end is completed from the germline J gene. The V gene is TRBV2, the J gene TRBJ2-7, with TRBD1 identical over 10 bases. The V segment lost 10 bases and the J segment 3 bases; nucleotides outside the gene matches: 6. Germline CDR1 and CDR2: SNHLY and FYNNEI. This CDR3 has 13 residues. CDR3 protein: CATDRDRGYEQYF. Incomplete CDR3 DNA: TGTGCCACCGACCGGGACAGGGGCTACGAG.

In the case of this clone: The read ends 3 residues shy of where the CDR3 ends; the end is completed using the germline J gene. The rearrangement joins TRBV7-8 to TRBJ2-3, with D possibly called TRBD1 or TRBD2 (5 bases each). The germline V and J ends were trimmed by 7 bases and 6 bases, with 17 bases remaining between them. Germline values: CDR1 SGHVS, CDR2 FQNEAQ. CDR3 length: 14 amino acids. CDR3 loop: CASMNLRGFDTQYF. CDR3 DNA, as far as it was read: TGTGCCAGCATGAATTTGAGGGGTTTCGATACG.

This clone was seen repeatedly, ten times or more. The sequence runs out 3 residues before the end of the CDR3; the remainder is reconstructed from the germline J gene. V is TRBV20-1 and J is TRBJ2-1, with D unclear. Trimming left V 0 bases short and J 0 bases short, with 15 bases between. The CDR3 runs 17 residues. Germline CDR1 DFQATT, CDR2 SNEGSKA (reference sequence). The CDR3 reads CSARDPLEVSSYNEQFF. CDR3 DNA (partial): TGCAGTGCTAGAGATCCGCTCGAGGTTTCCTCCTACAATGAG.

As to this clone: The CDR3 end lies 3 residues beyond the end of the read and is filled in from the germline J gene. This chain joins TRBV7-9 and TRBJ2-7; no clear D gene. The CDR3 loop spans 13 amino acids. Deletions cut 5 bases from V and 5 bases from J, with 13 bases between. Germline V gene data show CDR1 as SEHNR and CDR2 as FQNEAQ (reference sequence). CDR3 bases read: TGTGCCAGCAGCCAGAGCGATGTGAACGAG. This translates into CASSQSDVNE. The whole CDR3 protein is CASSQSDVNEQYF.

The table lists this clone with a few counts. The CDR3 is cut off 3 residues early in the read; its end comes from the germline J gene. This chain links TRBV30 with TRBJ2-7, with 8 bases lining up with TRBD1. The CDR3 covers 15 residues. Per germline, CDR1 GTSNPN and CDR2 SVGIG (reference sequence). Trimming took 0 bases from V and 4 from J; bases not matched to a gene: 8. This CDR3 reads CAWSVGAGGRYEQYF. The part of the CDR3 DNA that was read is TGTGCCTGGAGTGTTGGGGCAGGGGGCAGGTACGAG.

This clone has more than one count but fewer than ten. The sequenced fragment ends 3 residues before the CDR3 boundary, so the rest is inferred from the germline J gene. This chain links TRBV19 with TRBJ2-2; 9 positions agree with TRBD1. This CDR3 region has 15 residues. The germline V gene encodes CDR1 LNHDA and CDR2 SQIVND (reference sequence). The V gene end was trimmed by 8 bases and the J gene end by 3 bases; junction bases not matched to a gene: 7. CDR3 sequence reads: CASAPGQGYTGELFF. The sequenced part of the CDR3 DNA is TGTGCCAGTGCCCCGGGACAGGGATACACCGGGGAG.

On this clone itself: The read terminates 3 residues ahead of where the CDR3 ends, so the germline J gene completes it. The chain recombines TRBV2 with TRBJ2-1, with TRBD2 matching over 8 bases. CDR1 is SNHLY, CDR2 FYNNEI, per germline. V lost 6 bases and J lost 2; bases outside the gene matches: 9. This CDR3 comprises 16 residues. CDR3 sequence: CASSAIVAGTYNEQFF. Incomplete CDR3 DNA: TGTGCCAGCAGCGCCATTGTAGCGGGAACCTACAATGAG. The variable domain in full, completed from reference TRBV2 and TRBJ2-1, reads EPEVTQTPSHQVTQMGQEVILRCVPISNHLYFYWYRQILGQKVEFLVSFYNNEISEKSEIFDDQFSVERPDGSNFTLKIRSTKLEDSAMYFCASSAIVAGTYNEQFFGPGTRLTVL.

This clone was recorded a few times. Incomplete CDR3 DNA: TGTGCCAGCAGTGAAGAGCGGGGGGAATTCTACAATGAG. It specifies CASSEERGEFYNE. The CDR3, in full, reads CASSEERGEFYNEQFF. The chain uses TRBV6-1 and TRBJ2-1, with 9 bases that match TRBD2. The read ends 3 residues early relative to the CDR3; the germline J gene fills the gap. The CDR3 covers 16 residues. V gave up 1 base and J gave up 3 bases; unmatched junction bases: 4. In germline, CDR1 is MNHNS, CDR2 SASEGT.

With respect to this clone: The CDR3 is cut off 3 residues early in the read; its end comes from the germline J gene. V usage is TRBV7-9 and J usage is TRBJ2-7, with D hard to call. CDR3 size: 13 residues. CDR1 and CDR2 from the germline V gene are SEHNR and FQNEAQ (reference sequence). V was trimmed by 7 bases and J by 6 bases, leaving 16 bases between them. The CDR3 DNA, read in part, is TGTGCCAGCACCAATCTAGTTGGCGGCGAG. Its protein product is CASTNLVGGE. The whole CDR3 protein reads CASTNLVGGEQYF.

This clone has a count of ten or more. The read halts 3 residues ahead of the CDR3 end, with the missing end drawn from the germline J gene. The chain recombines TRBV13 with TRBJ2-1; TRBD2 aligns across 9 bases. This CDR3 is built from 15 residues. Germline assignment: CDR1 PRHDT and CDR2 FYEKMQ (reference sequence). V dropped 5 bases and J dropped 3; count of bases not matched to a gene: 5. CDR3 residues: CASSLVAGDYNEQFF. CDR3 DNA (partial): TGTGCCAGCAGCCTCGTAGCGGGAGACTACAATGAG. Variable domain in full (rest from reference TRBV13 and TRBJ2-1): AAGVIQSPRHLIKEKRETATLKCYPIPRHDTVYWYQQGPGQDPQFLISFYEKMQSDKGSIPDRFSAQQFSDYHSELNMSSLELGDSALYFCASSLVAGDYNEQFFGPGTRLTVL.

This clone was counted between two and nine times. Read data end 3 residues before the CDR3 end; the end is taken from the germline J gene. The chain links TRBV2 to TRBJ2-5; D uncertain. Germline-derived CDR1 and CDR2 are SNHLY and FYNNEI. With 5 bases removed from V and 5 bases from J, the gap between germline ends came to 9 bases. The CDR3 sequence is 12 residues long. The CDR3 bases that were read are TGTGCCAGCAGTATCCGGGTGGAGACC. It yields the protein CASSIRVET. In full, the CDR3 is CASSIRVETQYF.